This T cell receptor beta chain was sequenced during a study of blood T cell repertoires in COVID-19. Across the whole study: Sample material is recorded as cDNA or gDNA derived from T cells, B-cell-depleted T cells, or PBMCs.

Trimming cost V 8 bases and J 5 bases, with 19 bases left between them. From germline, CDR1 is SGHAT and CDR2 FQNNGV. The CDR3 runs to 14 residues. Original methodology: Amplification from reference gene primers served as the basis for estimated nucleated cell counts. The protocol was immunoSEQ multiplex PCR, while the TCRdb copy is restricted to in-frame clones and leaves out a portion. V and J calls and clone size follow that table, whereas D and trimming were derived from the DNA. Of 150,000 to 180,000 clones in the sample, about 83% were seen once. The chain combines TRBV11-2 with TRBJ2-7; a possible D gene is TRBD2 (6 bases). The sequencing sample was made of peripheral blood. This clonotype was sampled from a woman aged 55-69 years with COVID-19, enrolled during active disease. The CDR3: CASGPWRANDEQYF. CDR3 nucleotide sequence: TGTGCCAGCGGACCTTGGAGGGCCAACGACGAGCAGTACTTC.